This entry describes one TCR beta chain. Germline-derived CDR1 and CDR2 are SGHVS and FNYEAQ. V shed 5 bases and J 2 bases; nucleotides not matched to a gene: 12. The CDR3 is made up of 17 amino acids. The data were taken from a study of shared clonotypes between healthy human individuals. Profiling relied on immunoSEQ multiplex PCR, and the TCRdb table lists in-frame clones only, not all of them. The data contain some 1,600,000 clones, around 98% of them singletons. V gene TRBV7-6 combines with J gene TRBJ2-3, with 8 bases fitting TRBD2. The sample was naive CD4+ T cells sorted from blood. Indicated subset: CD45RA+ positively selected. The sequence derives from a man under 40 in good health. The CDR3 spells CASSPRPAGGSTDTQYF. The CDR3 region has the DNA TGTGCCAGCAGCCCGCGACCTGCGGGAGGTTCCACAGATACGCAGTATTTT.